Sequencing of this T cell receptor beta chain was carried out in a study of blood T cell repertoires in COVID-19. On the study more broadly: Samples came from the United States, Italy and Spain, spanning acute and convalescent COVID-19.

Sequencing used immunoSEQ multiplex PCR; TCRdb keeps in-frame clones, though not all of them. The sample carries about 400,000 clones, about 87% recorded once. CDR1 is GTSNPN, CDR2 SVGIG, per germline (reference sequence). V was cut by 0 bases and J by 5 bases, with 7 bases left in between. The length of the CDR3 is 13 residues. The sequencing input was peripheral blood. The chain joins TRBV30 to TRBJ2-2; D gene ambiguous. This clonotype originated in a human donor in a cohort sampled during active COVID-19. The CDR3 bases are TGTGCCTGGAGTGTACCCGGGACCGGGGAGCTGTTTTTT. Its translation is CAWSVPGTGELFF.